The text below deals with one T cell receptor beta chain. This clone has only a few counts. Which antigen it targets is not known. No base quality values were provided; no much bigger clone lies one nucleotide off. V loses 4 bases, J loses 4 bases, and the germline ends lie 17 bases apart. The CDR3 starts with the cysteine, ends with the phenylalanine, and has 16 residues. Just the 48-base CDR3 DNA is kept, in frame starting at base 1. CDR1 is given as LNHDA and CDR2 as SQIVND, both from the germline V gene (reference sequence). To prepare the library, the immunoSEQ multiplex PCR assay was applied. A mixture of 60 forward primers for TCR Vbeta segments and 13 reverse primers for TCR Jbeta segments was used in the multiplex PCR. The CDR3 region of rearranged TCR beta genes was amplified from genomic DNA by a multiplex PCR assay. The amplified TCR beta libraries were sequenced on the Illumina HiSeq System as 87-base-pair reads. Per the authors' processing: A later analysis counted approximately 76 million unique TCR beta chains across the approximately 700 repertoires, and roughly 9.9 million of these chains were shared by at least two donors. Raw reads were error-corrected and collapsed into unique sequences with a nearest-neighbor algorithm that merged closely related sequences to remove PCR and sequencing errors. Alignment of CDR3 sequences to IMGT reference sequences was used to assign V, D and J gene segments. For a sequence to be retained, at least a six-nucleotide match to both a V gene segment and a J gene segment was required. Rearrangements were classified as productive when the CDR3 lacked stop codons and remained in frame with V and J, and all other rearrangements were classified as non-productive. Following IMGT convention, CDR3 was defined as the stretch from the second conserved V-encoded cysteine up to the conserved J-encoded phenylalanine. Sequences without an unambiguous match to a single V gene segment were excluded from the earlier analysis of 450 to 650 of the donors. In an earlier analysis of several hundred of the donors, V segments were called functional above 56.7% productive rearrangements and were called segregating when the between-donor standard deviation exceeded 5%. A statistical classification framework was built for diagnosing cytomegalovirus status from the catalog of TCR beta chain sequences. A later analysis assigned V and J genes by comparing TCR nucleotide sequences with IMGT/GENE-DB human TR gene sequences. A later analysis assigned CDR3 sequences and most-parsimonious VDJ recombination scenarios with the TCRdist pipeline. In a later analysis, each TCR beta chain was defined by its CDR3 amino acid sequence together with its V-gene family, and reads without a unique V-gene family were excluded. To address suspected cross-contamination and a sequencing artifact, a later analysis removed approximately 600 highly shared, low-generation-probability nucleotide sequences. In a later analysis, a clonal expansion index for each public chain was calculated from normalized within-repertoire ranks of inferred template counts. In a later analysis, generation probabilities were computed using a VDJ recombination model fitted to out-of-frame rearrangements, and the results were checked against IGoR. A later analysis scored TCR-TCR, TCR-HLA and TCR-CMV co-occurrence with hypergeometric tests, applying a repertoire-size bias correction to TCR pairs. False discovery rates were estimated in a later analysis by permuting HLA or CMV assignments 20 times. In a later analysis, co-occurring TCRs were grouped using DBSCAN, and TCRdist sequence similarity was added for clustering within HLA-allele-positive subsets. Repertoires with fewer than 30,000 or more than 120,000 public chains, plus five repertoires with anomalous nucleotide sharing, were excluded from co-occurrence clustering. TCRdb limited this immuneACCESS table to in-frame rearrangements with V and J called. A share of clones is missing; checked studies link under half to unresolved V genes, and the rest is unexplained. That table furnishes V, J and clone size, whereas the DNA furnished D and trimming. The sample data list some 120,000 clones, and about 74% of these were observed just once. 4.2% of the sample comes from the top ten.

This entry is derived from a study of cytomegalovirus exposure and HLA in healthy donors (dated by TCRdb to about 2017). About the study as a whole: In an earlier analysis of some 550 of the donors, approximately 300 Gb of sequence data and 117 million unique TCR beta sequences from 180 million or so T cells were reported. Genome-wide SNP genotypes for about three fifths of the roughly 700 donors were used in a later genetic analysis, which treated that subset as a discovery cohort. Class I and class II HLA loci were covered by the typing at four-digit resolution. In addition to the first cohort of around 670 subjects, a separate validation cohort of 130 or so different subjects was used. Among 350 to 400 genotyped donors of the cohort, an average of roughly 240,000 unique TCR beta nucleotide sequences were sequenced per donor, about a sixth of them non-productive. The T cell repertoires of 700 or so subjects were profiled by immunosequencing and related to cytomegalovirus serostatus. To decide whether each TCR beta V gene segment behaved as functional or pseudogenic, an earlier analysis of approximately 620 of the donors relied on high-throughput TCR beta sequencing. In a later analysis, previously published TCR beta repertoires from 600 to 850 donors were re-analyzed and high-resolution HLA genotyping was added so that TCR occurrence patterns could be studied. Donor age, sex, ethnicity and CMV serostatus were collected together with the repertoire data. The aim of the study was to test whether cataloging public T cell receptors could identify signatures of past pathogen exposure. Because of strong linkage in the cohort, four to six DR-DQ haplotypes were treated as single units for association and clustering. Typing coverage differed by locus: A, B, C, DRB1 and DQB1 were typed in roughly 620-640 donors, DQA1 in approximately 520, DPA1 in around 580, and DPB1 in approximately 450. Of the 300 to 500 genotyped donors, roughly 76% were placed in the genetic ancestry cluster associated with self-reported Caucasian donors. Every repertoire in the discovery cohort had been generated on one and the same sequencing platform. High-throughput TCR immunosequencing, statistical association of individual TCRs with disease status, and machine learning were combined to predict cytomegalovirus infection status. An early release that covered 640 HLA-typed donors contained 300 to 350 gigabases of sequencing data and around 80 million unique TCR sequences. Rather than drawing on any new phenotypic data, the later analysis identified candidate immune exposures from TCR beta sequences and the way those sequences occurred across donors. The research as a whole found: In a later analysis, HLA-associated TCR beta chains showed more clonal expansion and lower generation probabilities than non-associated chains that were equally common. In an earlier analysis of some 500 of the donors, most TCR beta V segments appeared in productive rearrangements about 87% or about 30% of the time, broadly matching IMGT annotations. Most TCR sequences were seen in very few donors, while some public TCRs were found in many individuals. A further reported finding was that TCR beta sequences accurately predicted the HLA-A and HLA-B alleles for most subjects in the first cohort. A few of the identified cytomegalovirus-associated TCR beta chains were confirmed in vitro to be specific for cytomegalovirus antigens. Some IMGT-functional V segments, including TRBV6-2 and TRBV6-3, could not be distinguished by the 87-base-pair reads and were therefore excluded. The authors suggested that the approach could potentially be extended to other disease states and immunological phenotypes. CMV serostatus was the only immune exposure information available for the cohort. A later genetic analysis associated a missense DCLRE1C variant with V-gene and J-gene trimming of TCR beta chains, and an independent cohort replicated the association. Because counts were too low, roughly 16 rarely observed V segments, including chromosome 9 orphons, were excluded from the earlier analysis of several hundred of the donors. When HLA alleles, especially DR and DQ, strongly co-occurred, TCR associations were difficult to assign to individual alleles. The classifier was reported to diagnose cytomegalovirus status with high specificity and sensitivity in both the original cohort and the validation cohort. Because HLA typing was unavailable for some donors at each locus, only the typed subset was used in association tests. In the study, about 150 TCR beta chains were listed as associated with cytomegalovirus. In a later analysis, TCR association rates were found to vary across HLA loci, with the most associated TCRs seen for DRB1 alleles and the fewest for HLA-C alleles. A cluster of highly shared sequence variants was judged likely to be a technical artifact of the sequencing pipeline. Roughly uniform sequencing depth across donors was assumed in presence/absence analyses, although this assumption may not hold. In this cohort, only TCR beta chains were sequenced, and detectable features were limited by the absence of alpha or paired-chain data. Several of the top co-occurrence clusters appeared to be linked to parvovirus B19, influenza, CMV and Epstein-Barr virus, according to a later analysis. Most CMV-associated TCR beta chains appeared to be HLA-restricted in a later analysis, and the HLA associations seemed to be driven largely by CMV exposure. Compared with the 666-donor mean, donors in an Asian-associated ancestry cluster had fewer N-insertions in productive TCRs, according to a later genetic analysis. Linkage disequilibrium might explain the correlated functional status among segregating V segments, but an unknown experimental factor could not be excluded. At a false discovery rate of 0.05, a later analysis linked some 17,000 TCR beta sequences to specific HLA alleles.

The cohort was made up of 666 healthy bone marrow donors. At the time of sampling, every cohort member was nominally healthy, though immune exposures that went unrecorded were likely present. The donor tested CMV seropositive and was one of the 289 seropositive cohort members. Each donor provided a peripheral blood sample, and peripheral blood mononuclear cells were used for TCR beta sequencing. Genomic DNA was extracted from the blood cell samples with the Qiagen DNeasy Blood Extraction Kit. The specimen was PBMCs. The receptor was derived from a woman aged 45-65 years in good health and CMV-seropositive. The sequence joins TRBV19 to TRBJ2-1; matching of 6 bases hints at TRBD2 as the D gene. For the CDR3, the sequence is CASSRDPGLPYNEQFF. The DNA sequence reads TGTGCCAGTAGTAGGGATCCGGGACTTCCGTACAATGAGCAGTTCTTC.